This T cell receptor beta chain originates from a study of shared clonotypes between healthy human individuals. The wider study: Per-donor plates numbered three CD4 naive, three CD4 memory, two CD8 naive and one CD8 memory.

Replicate PCRs from sorted subsets contained around 200 ng DNA, which is roughly 30,000 T cell genomes. Using immunoSEQ multiplex PCR, the repertoire was profiled, and TCRdb retains in-frame clones only, with some absent. The sample gives roughly 1 million clones, more than 60% of which show up once; around 1.4% is in the top ten. General study points: Shared across several donors were roughly 5% of the naive CD4 clonotypes. Generally, estimated richness proved larger in naive subsets than it did in memory subsets.

CDR3 length equals 15 residues. Germline CDR1 is SNHLY and CDR2 is FYNNEI. V lost 6 bases, J lost 1 base, and 5 bases stayed unmatched. This clone was seen only a few times. Antigen specificity is unknown. This CDR3 is also generated by other DNA sequences in the sample. The receptor's source is a man between 18 and 35 years old in good health. Sequences were obtained from memory CD4+ T cells sorted from blood. Subset noted: CD45RA-negative fraction. The J gene is TRBJ2-2, the V gene TRBV2; TRBD2 aligns across 7 bases. The CDR3, as DNA: TGTGCCAGCAGCGGTCGCGGGAGGAACACCGGGGAGCTGTTTTTT. This gives the protein CASSGRGRNTGELFF.